These T cell receptor beta chains were read from a single sample in a study of PD-L1 blockade in urothelial cancer. Clones were sequenced by immunoSEQ multiplex PCR, and TCRdb holds only the in-frame ones, with some missing. The sample consists of approximately 100,000 clones, about 89% of them appearing once. Material: PBMCs, obtained around atezolizumab (anti-PD-L1) treatment. These receptors came from a woman of 80 years or more with urothelial cancer. The CDR3 runs from the conserved cysteine through the conserved F or W. D genes are given only for firm matches. Only some rows state a clone size, as once, few, many or a class for expanded clones.

j_gene | v_gene | d_gene | len | abundance | CDR3nt | CDR3aa
TRBJ1-1 | TRBV18 | . | 13 | few | TGTGCCAGCTCACCACCGGTAAGGAGGGAGGCTTTCTTT | CASSPPVRREAFF
TRBJ2-7 | TRBV18 | TRBD1 | 13 | . | TGTGCCAGCTTTCACAGGGGCACCTACGAGCAGTACTTC | CASFHRGTYEQYF
TRBJ2-3 | TRBV9 | . | 12 | . | TGTGCCAGCAGCGTAGGGCCAGATACGCAGTATTTT | CASSVGPDTQYF
TRBJ2-3 | TRBV5-1 | . | 17 | . | TGCGCCAGCAGCACTGGAGGGCTTAGCAGAAGCACAGATACGCAGTATTTT | CASSTGGLSRSTDTQYF
TRBJ1-1 | TRBV19 | . | 14 | . | TGTGCCAGTAGTGGAGGACTGACAAACACTGAAGCTTTCTTT | CASSGGLTNTEAFF
TRBJ2-7 | TRBV9 | TRBD2 | 16 | . | TGTGCCAGCAGCGTAGGCGGGAGGAATAGGGTAGCCGAGCAGTACTTC | CASSVGGRNRVAEQYF
TRBJ2-3 | TRBV6-6 | TRBD1 | 15 | . | TGTGCCAGCAGTCTAGACAGGGGCGCCCCCCATACGCAGTATTTT | CASSLDRGAPHTQYF
TRBJ2-1 | TRBV28 | TRBD2 | 17 | . | TGTGCCAGCAGTTTAGTGGAGAATAGCGGGGAGTTGGGTGAGCAGTTCTTC | CASSLVENSGELGEQFF
TRBJ2-3 | TRBV19 | . | 14 | . | TGTGCCAGCAGACCGACTCTGAGCACAGATACGCAGTATTTT | CASRPTLSTDTQYF
TRBJ2-7 | TRBV5-5 | TRBD2 | 16 | . | TGTGCCAGCAGCTTGGTAGAGCGGGAGGGGATGTACGAGCAGTACTTC | CASSLVEREGMYEQYF
TRBJ2-1 | TRBV30 | TRBD2 | 14 | . | TGTGCCTGGAAGGCTAGCGGGCGTTACAATGAGCAGTTCTTC | CAWKASGRYNEQFF
TRBJ2-3 | TRBV2 | TRBD1 | 15 | once | TGTGCCAGCAGTCAGCAGGGGGCCGGCACAGATACGCAGTATTTT | CASSQQGAGTDTQYF
TRBJ2-1 | TRBV9 | TRBD2 | 15 | . | TGTGCCAGCAGCCAACTAGCGGGAACCTACAATGAGCAGTTCTTC | CASSQLAGTYNEQFF
TRBJ2-5 | TRBV2 | . | 13 | . | TGTGCCAGCAGTGTAAACAGGGAGGAGACCCAGTACTTC | CASSVNREETQYF
TRBJ1-1 | TRBV28 | TRBD1 | 14 | . | TGTGCCAGCAGTTTATGGCAGGGGGCTCCTGAAGCTTTCTTT | CASSLWQGAPEAFF
TRBJ2-5 | TRBV6-5 | . | 15 | . | TGTGCCAGCAGTTACTCGAAGAGAATCCAAGAGACCCAGTACTTC | CASSYSKRIQETQYF
TRBJ1-2 | TRBV9 | TRBD1 | 15 | . | TGTGCCAGCAGCGTCCGGGACAGCACTAACTATGGCTACACCTTC | CASSVRDSTNYGYTF
TRBJ2-1 | TRBV11-3 | TRBD2 | 16 | . | TGTGCCAGCAGCTTAGACCCTAGCGGGAGTCACAATGAGCAGTTCTTC | CASSLDPSGSHNEQFF
TRBJ1-1 | TRBV4-1 | TRBD1 | 15 | . | TGCGCCAGCAGCCTCGACAGGGATTCGAACACTGAAGCTTTCTTT | CASSLDRDSNTEAFF
TRBJ1-5 | TRBV6-5 | . | 14 | . | TGTGCCAGCAAAAGGGACATATCAAGTCAGCCCCAGCATTTT | CASKRDISSQPQHF
TRBJ1-2 | TRBV28 | . | 15 | . | . | CASSSSGQGTHGYTF
TRBJ2-1 | TRBV28 | TRBD1 | 16 | . | TGTGCCAGCAGTTTCTCTACCGGACAGGGGTACCGGGAGCAGTTCTTC | CASSFSTGQGYREQFF
TRBJ2-7 | TRBV18 | TRBD2 | 14 | . | TGTGCCAGCTCACCGGGACTACCAACCTACGAGCAGTACTTC | CASSPGLPTYEQYF
TRBJ2-5 | TRBV30 | TRBD2 | 13 | . | TGTGCCCGAGCTAGCGGACTACAAGAGACCCAGTACTTC | CARASGLQETQYF
TRBJ2-2 | TRBV14 | TRBD1 | 16 | . | TGTGCCAGCAGCCAGTTGGGACAGGGGGCTTCGGGGGAGCTGTTTTTT | CASSQLGQGASGELFF
TRBJ2-7 | TRBV6-5 | . | 13 | . | TGTGCCAGCTCGGCGGGAATCTCCTACGAGCAGTACTTC | CASSAGISYEQYF
TRBJ1-2 | TRBV30 | . | 11 | . | TGTGCCTGGACCAGGGTTTATGGCTACACCTTC | CAWTRVYGYTF
TRBJ2-5 | TRBV7-3 | TRBD2 | 15 | . | TGTGCCAGCAGCCAAGGGACTAGCGCACAAGAGACCCAGTACTTC | CASSQGTSAQETQYF
TRBJ2-3 | TRBV7-9 | TRBD2 | 16 | . | TGTGCCAGCAGCCCCAGGCGAGGCGGGAGAGACGATACGCAGTATTTT | CASSPRRGGRDDTQYF
TRBJ2-1 | TRBV7-9 | . | 14 | . | TGTGCCAGCAGCTTTACGGGAAACTACAATGAGCAGTTCTTC | CASSFTGNYNEQFF
TRBJ2-1 | TRBV14 | . | 14 | . | TGTGCCAGCAGCCAACTAGGCCAGAGGTATGAGCAGTTCTTC | CASSQLGQRYEQFF
TRBJ2-7 | TRBV15 | TRBD1 | 14 | . | TGTGCCACCGCCGGACAGGGGCGATCCTACGAGCAGTACTTC | CATAGQGRSYEQYF
TRBJ1-5 | TRBV6-5 | . | 16 | once | TGTGCCAGCAGTTCCCTCCAGGGAGGACGCAATCAGCCCCAGCATTTT | CASSSLQGGRNQPQHF
TRBJ1-1 | TRBV5-1 | . | 14 | once | TGCGCCAGCAGCGGTGGGGCCGGGAACACTGAAGCTTTCTTT | CASSGGAGNTEAFF
TRBJ2-1 | TRBV7-8 | TRBD2 | 15 | . | TGTGCCAGCAGCACGCGGGAGGGCCTCTACAATGAGCAGTTCTTC | CASSTREGLYNEQFF
TRBJ2-1 | TRBV5-1 | TRBD2 | 18 | . | TGCGCCAGCAGCTCAAGGACTAGCGGGGTAGACTTATACAATGAGCAGTTCTTC | CASSSRTSGVDLYNEQFF
TRBJ1-1 | TRBV7-8 | . | 14 | . | TGTGCCAGCAGCTCCGGACAGCAGAACACTGAAGCTTTCTTT | CASSSGQQNTEAFF
TRBJ2-1 | TRBV14 | TRBD2 | 16 | . | TGTGCCAGCAGCCAAGGAGGGCTAGCGGACTACAATGAGCAGTTCTTC | CASSQGGLADYNEQFF
TRBJ1-2 | TRBV6-1 | . | 15 | . | TGTGCCAGCCGGGCTCTTGCGGGGCCGAACTATGGCTACACCTTC | CASRALAGPNYGYTF
TRBJ2-7 | TRBV9 | . | 12 | . | TGTGCCAGCAGCCCCGGTGCATACGAGCAGTACTTC | CASSPGAYEQYF
TRBJ2-5 | TRBV6-1 | TRBD2 | 15 | . | TGTGCCAGCACCCTGACTAGCGGGCTACAAGAGACCCAGTACTTC | CASTLTSGLQETQYF
TRBJ1-5 | TRBV7-9 | TRBD1 | 17 | . | TGTGCCAGCACGTACCAGACAGGGTCGGGGAGCAATCAGCCCCAGCATTTT | CASTYQTGSGSNQPQHF
TRBJ2-1 | TRBV2 | . | 13 | . | TGTGCCAGCAAGAGAGGACCGCGGGGTGAGCAGTTCTTC | CASKRGPRGEQFF
TRBJ1-5 | TRBV6-1 | TRBD1 | 14 | . | TGTGCCAGCAGTGAAAAGGGGGCTAGTCAGCCCCAGCATTTT | CASSEKGASQPQHF
TRBJ2-1 | TRBV6-1 | TRBD2 | 15 | once | TGTGCCAGCAGCGCCCCCGGGACTAGCGGCAATGAGCAGTTCTTC | CASSAPGTSGNEQFF
TRBJ2-5 | TRBV14 | . | 14 | . | TGTGCCAGCAGCCAAAGGGGGTGGGAAGAGACCCAGTACTTC | CASSQRGWEETQYF
TRBJ1-1 | TRBV6-1 | . | 14 | few | TGTGCCAGCAGGAACAGGGCACCCACCATTGAAGCTTTCTTT | CASRNRAPTIEAFF
TRBJ2-7 | TRBV6-5 | . | 15 | . | TGTGCCAGCAGCTCTCAGCCAGCGCTAGGCTACGAGCAGTACTTC | CASSSQPALGYEQYF
TRBJ2-3 | TRBV7-3 | . | 14 | . | TGTGCCAGCAGCCGCGTTGGTTACGCAGATACGCAGTATTTT | CASSRVGYADTQYF
TRBJ1-1 | TRBV25-1 | TRBD1 | 15 | . | TGTGCCAGCAGTGACCCCCGGACAGGGAACACTGAAGCTTTCTTT | CASSDPRTGNTEAFF
TRBJ2-1 | TRBV7-9 | TRBD2 | 19 | . | TGTGCCAGCAGCTTAGCGGGGGGGACTAGCGGGCAACCCTACAATGAGCAGTTCTTC | CASSLAGGTSGQPYNEQFF
TRBJ2-1 | TRBV2 | TRBD1 | 13 | . | TGTGCCAGCAGGACAGGGTTTATAGATGAGCAGTTCTTC | CASRTGFIDEQFF